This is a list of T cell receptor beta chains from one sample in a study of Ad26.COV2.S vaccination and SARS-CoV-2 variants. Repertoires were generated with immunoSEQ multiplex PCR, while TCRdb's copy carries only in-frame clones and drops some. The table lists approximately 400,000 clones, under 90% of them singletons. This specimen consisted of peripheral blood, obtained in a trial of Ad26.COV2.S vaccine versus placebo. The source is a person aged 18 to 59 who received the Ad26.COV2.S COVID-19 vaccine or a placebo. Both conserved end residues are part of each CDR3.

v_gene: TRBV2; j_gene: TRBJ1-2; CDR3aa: CASGGGDYGYTF
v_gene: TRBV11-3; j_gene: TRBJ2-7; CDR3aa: CASSRGSSYEQYF
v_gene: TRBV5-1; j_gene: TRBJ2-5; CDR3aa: CASSLTTSPSHETQYF
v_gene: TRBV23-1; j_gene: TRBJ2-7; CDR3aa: CVPRAHVEQYF
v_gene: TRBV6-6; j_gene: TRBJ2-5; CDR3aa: CASSKPDTQLIGDQYF
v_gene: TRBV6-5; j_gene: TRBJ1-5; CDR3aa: CASRNRQGNQPQHF
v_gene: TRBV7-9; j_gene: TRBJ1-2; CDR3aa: CASSLHAAYGYTF
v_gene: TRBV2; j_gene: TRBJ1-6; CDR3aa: CASNSYSPLHF
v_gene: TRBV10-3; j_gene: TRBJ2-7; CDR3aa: CAISAITDGEKLKGEQYF
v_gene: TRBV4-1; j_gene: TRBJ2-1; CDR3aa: CASSPGTGAYNEQFF
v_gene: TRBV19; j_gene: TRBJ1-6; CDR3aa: CASSIANSPLHF
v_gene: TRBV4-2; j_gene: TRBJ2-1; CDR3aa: CASLGERGLQRDEQFF
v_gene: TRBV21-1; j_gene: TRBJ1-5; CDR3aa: CASILTRGSNQPQHF
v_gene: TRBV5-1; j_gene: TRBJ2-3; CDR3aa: CASSLQGGTSTDTQYF
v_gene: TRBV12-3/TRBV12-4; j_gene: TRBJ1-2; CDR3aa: CASSFGGNGYTF
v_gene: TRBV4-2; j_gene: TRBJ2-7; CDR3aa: CASSLALAGSSYEQYF
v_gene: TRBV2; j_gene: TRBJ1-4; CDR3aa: CASRGTGATNEKLFF
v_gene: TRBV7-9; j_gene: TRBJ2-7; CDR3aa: CASSLRAGDYEQYF
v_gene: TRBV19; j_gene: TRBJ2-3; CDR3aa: CASSIWASATDTQYF
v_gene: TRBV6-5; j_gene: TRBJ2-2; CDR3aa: CAICTGEWAGELFF